The T cell receptor beta chain described here comes from a study of T cell responses to AZD1222 COVID-19 vaccine. The study's findings and limits: Reports say nearly half of spike-specific TCRs go after unmutated variant regions.

From germline, CDR1 is KGHDR and CDR2 SFDVKD. The CDR3 contains 13 residues. With 5 bases removed from V and 5 bases from J, the gap between germline ends came to 9 bases. Concerning this clone: Antigen specificity is unknown.

Repertoires were generated with immunoSEQ multiplex PCR, while TCRdb's copy carries only in-frame clones and drops some. The sample shows about 100,000 clones, over 75% of them seen only once. This rearrangement joins TRBV24-1 to TRBJ1-5; D unresolved. The sample was peripheral blood, taken on day 0 of MenACWY control vaccination. This TCR derives from an adult in good health. This CDR3 reads CATSAGGHQPQHF. For the CDR3, the DNA is TGTGCCACCAGTGCGGGTGGCCATCAGCCCCAGCATTTT.